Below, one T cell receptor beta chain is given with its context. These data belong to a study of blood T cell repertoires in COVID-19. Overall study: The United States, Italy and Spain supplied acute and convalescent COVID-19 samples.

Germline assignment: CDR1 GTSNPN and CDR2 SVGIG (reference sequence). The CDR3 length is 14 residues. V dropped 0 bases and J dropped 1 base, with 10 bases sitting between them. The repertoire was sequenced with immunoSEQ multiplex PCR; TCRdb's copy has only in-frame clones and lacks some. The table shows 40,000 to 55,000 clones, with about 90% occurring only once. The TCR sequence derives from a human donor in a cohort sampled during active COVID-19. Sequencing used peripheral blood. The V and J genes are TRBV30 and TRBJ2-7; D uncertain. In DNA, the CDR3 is TGTGCCTGGAGTGTACGCAGGTCTTCCTACGAGCAGTACTTC. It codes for CAWSVRRSSYEQYF.